One sample yielded the 23 T cell receptor beta chains listed below, sequenced in a study of T cells in Graves' hyperthyroidism and ophthalmopathy. Amplification yielded TCR beta CDR3 regions, with RNA transcripts as the source. First-round RT-PCR of the TCR CDR3 relied on the HTBI primer set. MiXCR was run by TCRdb on the multiplex PCR reads, yielding one entry per CDR3 protein. The data contain roughly 660,000 distinct CDR3 sequences, roughly a sixth of them seen just once; the ten biggest clones take up roughly a sixth. The sequenced sample was blood. These receptors all stem from a man aged 45-65 years with Graves' hyperthyroidism.

This clonotype has only a few counts. The chain combines TRBV19 with TRBJ2-1; D is undetermined. Trimming stripped 4 bases from V and 1 base from J, with 11 bases between. Germline lookup yields CDR1 LNHDA and CDR2 SQIVND (reference sequence). CDR3 length equals 15 residues. The CDR3 bases are TGTGCCAGTAGTAGTATAGCAGTATCCTACAATGAGCAGTTCTTC. Its translation: CASSSIAVSYNEQFF.

On this clonotype: A single base separates this from a much larger clone, so it may be a read error. This chain connects TRBV18 to TRBJ2-7, with a tentative D call TRBD2 (6 bases). The CDR3 contains 15 residues. The V gene's germline CDR1 is KGHSH and CDR2 LQKENI. V lost 3 bases and J 0 bases, leaving 12 bases between the germline ends. The CDR3 protein is CASSPITGVSYEQYF. CDR3 DNA sequence: TGTGCCAGCTCACCGATAACGGGAGTCTCCTACGAGCAGTACTTC.

This clonotype appeared a few times. V usage is TRBV12-3 or TRBV12-4 and J usage is TRBJ1-1, with 8 bases that match TRBD1. Trimming removed 1 base from V and 6 bases from J; junction bases left unmatched: 4. CDR3 length: 14 amino acids. The CDR3 region has the DNA TGTGCCAGCAGTTTAGGGACAGGGTTCGCTGAAGCTTTCTTT. Its protein is CASSLGTGFAEAFF.

The chain uses TRBV20-1 and TRBJ2-7, with D possibly being TRBD1 (6 bases). Trimming removed 0 bases at V and 2 bases at J, with 14 bases between. Germline V gene data show CDR1 as DFQATT and CDR2 as SNEGSKA (reference sequence). The CDR3 loop spans 15 amino acids. This chain's CDR3 is CSARDSRGGTYEQYF. CDR3 sequence (DNA): TGCAGTGCTAGAGATTCCAGGGGTGGAACCTACGAGCAGTACTTC.

This clonotype has at least ten counts. This chain connects TRBV12-3 or TRBV12-4 to TRBJ2-7; D not certain. Trimming cost V 3 bases and J 1 base, with 7 bases left between them. The CDR3 totals 13 residues. The CDR3 reads CASSLRKSYEQYF. The CDR3 DNA follows: TGTGCCAGCAGTTTGAGGAAGTCCTACGAGCAGTACTTC.

This clonotype was detected many times. The genes are TRBV25-1 and TRBJ1-1; no clear D. In germline, CDR1 is MGHDK, CDR2 SYGVNS. The ends were cut back, 8 bases at V and 1 base at J, with 11 bases in the middle. The CDR3 totals 13 residues. Written as DNA, the CDR3 is TGTGCCAGCGCTCACAGAGAGAACACTGAAGCTTTCTTT. Encoded protein: CASAHRENTEAFF.

Only a few counts were recorded for this clonotype. The V and J genes are TRBV28 and TRBJ1-6, with 8 bases that match TRBD1. J gave up 7 bases and V 4 bases, and 9 bases lay outside the gene matches. From germline, CDR1 is MDHEN and CDR2 SYDVKM. This CDR3 is built from 16 residues. CDR3 residues: CASSSTGASINSPLHF. CDR3 in DNA: TGTGCCAGCAGTTCGACAGGGGCTTCGATAAATTCACCCCTCCACTTT.

This clonotype was seen ten or more times. V usage is TRBV2 and J usage is TRBJ2-3, with D maybe TRBD1 (8 bases). Germline CDR1 and CDR2: SNHLY and FYNNEI. The germline V and J ends were trimmed by 6 bases and 5 bases, with 12 bases remaining between them. CDR3 length equals 13 residues. The CDR3 reads CASRHRGGDTQYF. The CDR3 DNA reads as TGTGCCAGCAGACACAGGGGGGGAGATACGCAGTATTTT.

This clonotype appeared a few times. The rearrangement uses TRBV29-1 and TRBJ2-7; 9 positions agree with TRBD1. Trimming cost V 2 bases and J 6 bases; bases outside gene matches: 11. This CDR3 is built from 15 residues. Germline lookup yields CDR1 SQVTM and CDR2 ANQGSEA. The CDR3 DNA is TGCAGCGTTGAATCAGGGACAGGGCGCGCTTTCGAGCAGTACTTC. Translating it yields CSVESGTGRAFEQYF.

This CDR3 is CASGSGEEGGETQYF. CDR3 coding DNA: TGTGCCAGCGGGTCCGGGGAGGAGGGAGGAGAGACCCAGTACTTC. This sequence joins TRBV28 and TRBJ2-5, with D possibly matching TRBD2 (6 bases). The V gene's germline CDR1 is MDHEN and CDR2 SYDVKM. V was pared by 8 bases and J by 4 bases, with 20 bases between. CDR3 length: 15 amino acids. Complete variable domain (other parts from reference TRBV28 and TRBJ2-5): DVKVTQSSRYLVKRTGEKVFLECVQDMDHENMFWYRQDPGLGLRLIYFSYDVKMKEKGDIPEGYSVSREKKERFSLILESASTNQTSMYLCASGSGEEGGETQYFGPGTRLLVL.

V gene TRBV13 combines with J gene TRBJ2-3, with a tentative D call TRBD2 (7 bases). Looked up from germline, CDR1 is PRHDT and CDR2 is FYEKMQ (reference sequence). This CDR3 is 19 amino acids long. Trimming took 1 base from V and 4 from J, leaving 24 bases between them. CDR3 nucleotide sequence: TGTGCCAGCAGCTTAGTTTACCAGCGGGGACACCCTAGCGCAGATACGCAGTATTTT. Its protein is CASSLVYQRGHPSADTQYF.

This clonotype was observed at least ten times. The V and J genes are TRBV28 and TRBJ2-7; 9 positions agree with TRBD2. This CDR3 comprises 14 residues. Germline V gene lookup returns CDR1 MDHEN and CDR2 SYDVKM. Trimming at V came to 5 bases and at J to 2 bases, leaving 4 bases not matched to a gene. In DNA, the CDR3 is TGTGCCAGCAGTCCTAGCGGGGCAACCTACGAGCAGTACTTC. It yields the protein CASSPSGATYEQYF.

Ten or more counts support this clonotype. The chain couples TRBV7-8 to TRBJ1-1, with D perhaps TRBD1 (6 bases). The CDR3 totals 14 residues. Trimming cost V 3 bases and J 9 bases, with 17 bases left between them. In germline, CDR1 is SGHVS, CDR2 FQNEAQ. CDR3 loop: CASSFGEVGQQAFF. In DNA, the CDR3 is TGTGCCAGCAGCTTTGGGGAGGTCGGACAGCAAGCTTTCTTT.

This clonotype showed up many times. The chain has TRBV12-3 or TRBV12-4 and TRBJ1-1; 7 nucleotides line up with TRBD1. V was pared by 6 bases and J by 4 bases, with 17 bases of the junction left unmatched. The CDR3 runs 17 residues. CDR3 sequence reads: CASRRAQGEALVTEAFF. The CDR3 DNA follows: TGTGCCAGCAGGCGAGCGCAGGGGGAGGCCCTGGTCACTGAAGCTTTCTTT.

This clonotype was observed at least ten times. The CDR3 region is CASSLSRAGSTDTQYF. The CDR3 bases are TGTGCCAGCAGTCTCTCGAGAGCGGGAAGCACAGATACGCAGTATTTT. V and J are TRBV2 and TRBJ2-3; 7 bases align to TRBD2. The CDR3 covers 16 residues. Germline V lookup: CDR1 SNHLY, CDR2 FYNNEI. The ends lost 5 bases at V and 0 bases at J; junction bases unmatched: 8.

The V gene is TRBV19, the J gene TRBJ1-5; the D is unclear. The V gene's germline CDR1 is LNHDA and CDR2 SQIVND (reference sequence). V shed 3 bases and J shed 4 bases, with 10 bases lying between them. The CDR3 is 14 residues long. For the CDR3, the DNA is TGTGCCAGTAGTATTAATTACGGGAATCAGCCCCAGCATTTT. Translating it yields CASSINYGNQPQHF.

This clonotype has at least ten counts. The J gene is TRBJ2-3, the V gene TRBV7-3; 7 positions match TRBD2. The V segment lost 6 bases and the J segment 1 base; nucleotides outside the gene matches: 7. The germline CDR1 and CDR2 sequences are SGHTA and FQGTGA. The CDR3 runs 15 residues. The CDR3 nucleotides read TGTGCCAGCAGACAAGCGGGACTCGGCACAGATACGCAGTATTTT. It is translated as CASRQAGLGTDTQYF.

The chain has TRBV6-1 and TRBJ2-7; D might be TRBD2 (6 bases). CDR3 length: 15 residues. Per the germline V gene, CDR1 is MNHNS and CDR2 is SASEGT. V was clipped by 1 base and J by 2 bases, with 12 bases between them. DNA of the CDR3: TGTGCCAGCAGTGAAGAGGAACTAGCCGCCTACGAGCAGTACTTC. This encodes CASSEEELAAYEQYF.

This clonotype was seen a handful of times. The CDR3 here is CASSTLGQSSYEQYF. In DNA, the CDR3 is TGTGCCAGTAGCACCTTGGGACAGAGCTCCTACGAGCAGTACTTC. This rearrangement joins TRBV19 to TRBJ2-7, with 7 nucleotides matching TRBD1. Germline V gene sequence: CDR1 LNHDA, CDR2 SQIVND (reference sequence). The CDR3 runs 15 residues. Losses at the gene ends were 6 bases for V and 0 bases for J; bases not matched to a gene: 8.

This clonotype was observed many times. The chain uses TRBV12-5 and TRBJ2-7, with 9 positions matching TRBD2. The V segment lost 7 bases and the J segment 3 bases; nucleotides outside the gene matches: 10. The germline CDR1 and CDR2 sequences are LGHNT and FRNRAP. The CDR3 consists of 15 residues. CDR3 coding DNA: TGTGCTAGTGCCCCGACTAGCGGCGGGATCTACGAGCAGTACTTC. Translated, it gives CASAPTSGGIYEQYF.

This clonotype appeared many times. The rearrangement uses TRBV4-1 and TRBJ2-3, with 8 bases aligning to TRBD2. There are 15 residues in the CDR3. V shed 2 bases, J shed 2 bases, and the junction held 3 bases outside the gene matches. Germline V gene data show CDR1 as MGHRA and CDR2 as YSYEKL. CDR3 in DNA: TGCGCCAGCAGCCAACTAGCGGGCACCACAGATACGCAGTATTTT. Translating it yields CASSQLAGTTDTQYF.

This clonotype has a count of ten or more. The CDR3 DNA sequence: TGTGCCAGCAGCACACGGAGTGGCTACAATGAGCAGTTCTTC. Residues: CASSTRSGYNEQFF. V usage is TRBV11-2 and J usage is TRBJ2-1; D is ambiguous. The germline gives CDR1 SGHAT, CDR2 FQNNGV. V was pared by 5 bases and J by 3 bases, with 11 bases between. This CDR3 contains 14 residues.

This clonotype was found many times. The chain has TRBV27 and TRBJ2-6; D not certain. This CDR3 comprises 15 residues. V was shortened by 4 bases and J by 4 bases, with 11 bases between the two germline ends. CDR1 and CDR2 (germline): MNHEY, SMNVEV (reference sequence). CDR3 residues: CASSSMVAGANVLTF. In nucleotides, the CDR3 is TGTGCCAGCAGTTCCATGGTGGCCGGGGCCAACGTCCTGACTTTC. The variable domain in full, with the rest retrieved from reference TRBV27 and TRBJ2-6, is EAQVTQNPRYLITVTGKKLTVTCSQNMNHEYMSWYRQDPGLGLRQIYYSMNVEVTDKGDVPEGYKVSRKEKRNFPLILESPSPNQTSLYFCASSSMVAGANVLTFGAGSRLTVL.